Presented here are 18 T cell receptor beta chains from one specimen sequenced in a study of shared clonotypes between healthy human individuals. Repertoires were generated with immunoSEQ multiplex PCR, while TCRdb's copy carries only in-frame clones and drops some. The table has some 500,000 clones, 79% seen once. Sequencing was performed on PBMCs. The receptors here all came from a woman in her 40s in good health. Some clones in this sample may be carry-over from other donors' samples.

The genes are TRBV11-2 and TRBJ2-3; D is perhaps TRBD1 (8 bases). Looked up from germline, CDR1 is SGHAT and CDR2 is FQNNGV. V was clipped by 2 bases and J by 5 bases, with 14 bases between them. This CDR3 region has 15 residues. The CDR3 spells CASSLTGGDIDTQYF. In DNA, the CDR3 is TGTGCCAGCAGCTTAACAGGGGGGGATATAGATACGCAGTATTTT.

The chain is built from TRBV7-9 and TRBJ2-7; either TRBD1 or TRBD2 may fit D (5 bases each). V was shortened by 8 bases and J by 5 bases, with 13 bases between the two germline ends. The length of the CDR3 is 12 residues. Germline V gene data show CDR1 as SEHNR and CDR2 as FQNEAQ (reference sequence). As DNA, the CDR3 is TGTGCCAGCGAGGGGTCTGGTAACGAGCAGTACTTC. Amino acid sequence: CASEGSGNEQYF.

The V call is TRBV2, the J call TRBJ2-3; 7 bases fit TRBD1. The trim removed 8 bases at V and 4 bases at J, leaving 9 bases unmatched. Germline assignment: CDR1 SNHLY and CDR2 FYNNEI. The CDR3 contains 14 residues. DNA for the CDR3: TGTGCCAGCGCTTGGGACAGTAGTGCAGATACGCAGTATTTT. Its translation is CASAWDSSADTQYF. Filled out from reference TRBV2 and TRBJ2-3, the complete variable domain reads EPEVTQTPSHQVTQMGQEVILRCVPISNHLYFYWYRQILGQKVEFLVSFYNNEISEKSEIFDDQFSVERPDGSNFTLKIRSTKLEDSAMYFCASAWDSSADTQYFGPGTRLTVL.

This sequence joins TRBV6-1 and TRBJ1-2; D gene unclear. This CDR3 is 10 amino acids long. Trimming removed 5 bases at V and 2 bases at J, with 0 bases between. Germline CDR1 and CDR2: MNHNS and SASEGT. CDR3 DNA: TGTGCCAGCAGTAACTATGGCTACACCTTC. This encodes CASSNYGYTF.

Note on this clone: Other DNA sequences from this sample encode an identical CDR3 as well. This chain joins TRBV6-5 and TRBJ1-5; D not resolved. V lost 6 bases and J lost 0, with 6 bases in between. CDR1 is MNHEY and CDR2 is SVGAGI in the germline V gene. This CDR3 contains 13 residues. The chain's CDR3 is CASSPASNQPQHF. CDR3 coding DNA: TGTGCCAGCAGCCCGGCTAGCAATCAGCCCCAGCATTTT.

J is TRBJ1-2 and V is TRBV15; 8 nucleotides agree with TRBD1. The CDR3 has 16 residues. The V segment lost 2 bases and the J segment 6 bases; nucleotides outside the gene matches: 11. The germline V gene has CDR1 LNHNV and CDR2 YYDKDF (reference sequence). The CDR3 spells CATSRRRTDRGHGYTF. The CDR3 nucleotides read TGTGCCACCAGCAGACGCCGGACCGACAGGGGCCATGGCTACACCTTC.

Concerning this clone itself: This may stem from a read error, because a much larger clone lies one nucleotide away. Other DNA sequences in the sample encode the same CDR3. This chain joins TRBV29-1 and TRBJ2-5; D unclear. The CDR3 covers 14 residues. Germline CDR1 SQVTM, CDR2 ANQGSEA. The CDR3 reads CSVEVRSRQETQYF. The DNA of the CDR3 is TGCAGCGTCGAAGTAAGGTCGCGGCAAGAGACCCAGTACTTC. Using reference TRBV29-1 and TRBJ2-5 for the parts outside the CDR3, the full variable domain is SAVISQKPSRDICQRGTSLTIQCQVDSQVTMMFWYRQQPGQSLTLIATANQGSEATYESGFVIDKFPISRPNLTFSTLTVSNMSPEDSSIYLCSVEVRSRQETQYFGPGTRLLVL.

The chain couples TRBV7-2 to TRBJ1-5; a weak D match, TRBD1 (5 bases). Germline V gene sequence: CDR1 SGHTA, CDR2 FQGNSA. The CDR3 covers 13 residues. V gave up 5 bases and J gave up 4 bases, with 9 bases separating them. CDR3 in DNA: TGTGCCAGCAGCCGGGGGGAAAATCAGCCCCAGCATTTT. Translating it yields CASSRGENQPQHF.

There are many counts of this clone. This chain links TRBV14 with TRBJ2-7; a weak D match, TRBD1 (6 bases). This CDR3 has 12 residues. Trimming stripped 0 bases from V and 9 bases from J, with 9 bases between. Germline V lookup: CDR1 SGHDN, CDR2 FVKESK. In DNA form, the CDR3 reads TGTGCCAGCAGCCAAGATGTGGGGGCGCAGTACTTC. Translated: CASSQDVGAQYF.

V usage is TRBV6-6 and J usage is TRBJ2-2, with a possible D match to TRBD1 (5 bases). CDR1 is MNHNY and CDR2 is SVGAGI in the germline V gene (reference sequence). The CDR3 covers 13 residues. V was trimmed by 6 bases and J by 10 bases, leaving 15 bases between them. CDR3 in amino acids: CASRLSTDPELFF. As DNA, the CDR3 is TGTGCCAGCAGGCTGTCGACAGACCCGGAGCTGTTTTTT.

The chain is built from TRBV19 and TRBJ2-3, with a weak D call TRBD2 (5 bases). V lost 6 bases and J lost 2, with 15 bases in between. From germline, CDR1 is LNHDA and CDR2 SQIVND (reference sequence). The CDR3 contains 15 residues. DNA for the CDR3: TGTGCCAGTAGCCGCTCGGCGGGTTACACAGATACGCAGTATTTT. This encodes CASSRSAGYTDTQYF.

The chain carries TRBV11-2 and TRBJ2-7; TRBD1 might be the D (5 bases). This CDR3 has 14 residues. CDR1 SGHAT and CDR2 FQNNGV come from the germline V gene. V lost 5 bases to trimming and J lost 7 bases, with 18 bases between them. The CDR3 loop reads CASSRDRSSREQYF. The CDR3 coding sequence is TGTGCCAGCAGCCGAGACAGATCGTCTCGGGAGCAGTACTTC. Full variable domain (outside the CDR3, taken from reference TRBV11-2 and TRBJ2-7): EAGVAQSPRYKIIEKRQSVAFWCNPISGHATLYWYQQILGQGPKLLIQFQNNGVVDDSQLPKDRFSAERLKGVDSTLKIQPAKLEDSAVYLCASSRDRSSREQYFGPGTRLTVT.

This chain links TRBV28 with TRBJ2-7; D is ambiguous. CDR1 and CDR2 from the germline V gene are MDHEN and SYDVKM. Trimming cost V 3 bases and J 2 bases, with 8 bases left between them. The CDR3 runs 13 residues. CDR3 protein: CASSFPATYEQYF. In DNA, the CDR3 is TGTGCCAGCAGTTTTCCCGCTACCTACGAGCAGTACTTC.

CDR3 in DNA: TGTGCCAGCAGTATACTACCGGGACAGAACACCGGGGAGCTGTTTTTT. This codes for CASSILPGQNTGELFF. The chain has TRBV7-3 and TRBJ2-2; D is perhaps TRBD1 (6 bases). This CDR3 is built from 16 residues. V shed 6 bases and J shed 1 base, with 15 bases lying between them. Per the germline V gene, CDR1 is SGHTA and CDR2 is FQGTGA. The variable domain in full, with the rest retrieved from reference TRBV7-3 and TRBJ2-2, is GAGVSQTPSNKVTEKGKYVELRCDPISGHTALYWYRQSLGQGPEFLIYFQGTGAADDSGLPNDRFFAVRPEGSVSTLKIQRTERGDSAVYLCASSILPGQNTGELFFGEGSRLTVL.

To note about this clone: Other DNA sequences within the sample encode an identical CDR3. The chain uses TRBV7-9 and TRBJ2-5; 8 bases map to TRBD1. Germline lookup yields CDR1 SEHNR and CDR2 FQNEAQ (reference sequence). J lost 5 bases, V lost 1 base, and 9 bases had no gene match. This CDR3 comprises 16 residues. The chain's CDR3 is CASSLEGTGRGETQYF. The CDR3, as DNA: TGTGCCAGCAGCTTAGAGGGGACAGGTCGGGGGGAGACCCAGTACTTC. Using reference TRBV7-9 and TRBJ2-5 for the parts outside the CDR3, the full variable domain is DTGVSQNPRHKITKRGQNVTFRCDPISEHNRLYWYRQTLGQGPEFLTYFQNEAQLEKSRLLSDRFSAERPKGSFSTLEIQRTEQGDSAMYLCASSLEGTGRGETQYFGPGTRLLVL.

A word on this clone: A read error may produce the germline difference seen at one junction end. This chain uses TRBV6-1 with TRBJ2-7; no clear D. Germline V gives CDR1 MNHNS, CDR2 SASEGT. The CDR3 loop spans 12 amino acids. The CDR3 spells CASREENYEQYF. In DNA, the CDR3 is TGTGCCAGCAGGGAAGAAAATTACGAGCAGTACTTC.

The chain couples TRBV7-2 to TRBJ2-1; 12 bases map to TRBD2. The CDR3 is 15 residues long. The V gene's germline CDR1 is SGHTA and CDR2 FQGNSA. V trimming: 5 bases; J trimming: 7 bases; junction bases outside the gene matches: 6. CDR3 loop: CASSRTLAGGNEQFF. The CDR3 DNA reads as TGTGCCAGCAGCCGCACCCTAGCGGGAGGGAATGAGCAGTTCTTC. Together with reference TRBV7-2 and TRBJ2-1, the CDR3 gives the full variable domain: GAGVSQSPSNKVTEKGKDVELRCDPISGHTALYWYRQSLGQGLEFLIYFQGNSAPDKSGLPSDRFSAERTGGSVSTLTIQRTQQEDSAVYLCASSRTLAGGNEQFFGPGTRLTVL.

The V and J genes are TRBV18 and TRBJ1-2; 10 bases agree with TRBD1. V shed 1 base and J 8 bases; nucleotides not matched to a gene: 13. The germline CDR1 and CDR2 sequences are KGHSH and LQKENI. This CDR3 is 17 amino acids long. The CDR3 coding sequence is TGTGCCAGCTCACCACTACCGGCCGAGACAGGGGGCAAAGGCTACACCTTC. This encodes CASSPLPAETGGKGYTF.